This entry concerns a single TCR beta chain. The data stem from a study of blood T cell repertoires in COVID-19. In the source study's methods: Quantification of nucleated cells was approximated via reference gene primer amplification. Sequencing used immunoSEQ multiplex PCR; TCRdb keeps in-frame clones, though not all of them. V, J and clone size were drawn from that table, and D and trimming were deduced from the DNA. This sample has 120,000 to 150,000 clones, with 80% to 90% found just once. With 6 bases removed from V and 7 bases from J, the gap between germline ends came to 9 bases. The CDR3 totals 11 residues. Germline V CDR1 and CDR2: MNHNY, SVGAGI (reference sequence).

This receptor was taken from a woman older than 75 with acute or convalescent COVID-19. The sequencing sample was made of peripheral blood. The chain combines TRBV6-6 with TRBJ1-2; possibly TRBD1 for D (5 bases). The CDR3 here is CASSPGGGYTF. The CDR3 DNA is TGTGCCAGCAGCCCCGGGGGTGGCTACACCTTC.